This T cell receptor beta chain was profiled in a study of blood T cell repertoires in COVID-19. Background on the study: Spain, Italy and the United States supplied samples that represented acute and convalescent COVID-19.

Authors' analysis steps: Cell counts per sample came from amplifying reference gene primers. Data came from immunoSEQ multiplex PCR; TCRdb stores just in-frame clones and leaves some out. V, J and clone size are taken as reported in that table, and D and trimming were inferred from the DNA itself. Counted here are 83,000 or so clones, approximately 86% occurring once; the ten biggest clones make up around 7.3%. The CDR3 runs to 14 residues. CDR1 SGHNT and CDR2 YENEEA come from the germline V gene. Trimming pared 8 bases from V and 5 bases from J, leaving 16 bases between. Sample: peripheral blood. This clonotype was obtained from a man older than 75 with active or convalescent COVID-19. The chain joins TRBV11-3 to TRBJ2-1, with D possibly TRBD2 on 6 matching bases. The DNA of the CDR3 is TGTGCCAGCTCCCGGGGCGGGAACGACAATGAGCAGTTCTTC. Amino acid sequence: CASSRGGNDNEQFF.